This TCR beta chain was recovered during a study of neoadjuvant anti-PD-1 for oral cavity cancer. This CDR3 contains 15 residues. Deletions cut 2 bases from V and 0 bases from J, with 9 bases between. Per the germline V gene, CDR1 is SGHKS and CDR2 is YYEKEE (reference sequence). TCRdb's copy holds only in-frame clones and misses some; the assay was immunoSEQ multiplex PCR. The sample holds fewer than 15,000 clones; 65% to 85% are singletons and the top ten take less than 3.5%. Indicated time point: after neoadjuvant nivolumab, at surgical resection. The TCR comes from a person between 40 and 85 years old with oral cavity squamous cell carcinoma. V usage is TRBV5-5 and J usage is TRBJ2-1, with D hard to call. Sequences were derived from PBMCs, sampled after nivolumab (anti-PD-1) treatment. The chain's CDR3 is CASSFDGSSYNEQFF. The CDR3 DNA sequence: TGTGCCAGCAGCTTCGACGGAAGCTCCTACAATGAGCAGTTCTTC.